This T cell receptor (beta chain) was identified during a study of T cells expressing NK-cell markers (dated by TCRdb to the early 2020s). Study-wide context: Fewer than ten donors provided sorted CD3+CD56+NKG2C+, CD3+CD56+NKG2C- and CD3+CD56-NKG2C+ T-cell subsets, whose TCR beta-chain repertoires were profiled. Among the eight sequenced donors, only one was HCMV-seronegative, while the other seven were HCMV-seropositive. Randomly selected healthy volunteers, three men and five women, were used as the eight sequenced donors. The libraries were sequenced on Illumina HiSeq 2000/2500, MiSeq or NextSeq, producing 2 x 150 bp reads. The paper's findings and limits, for the study overall: Those dominant clonotypes were again the most abundant among CD3+CD56-NKG2C+ cells in a few donors, at about 28.3-65%. It remained unclear whether the expanded NKG2C-expressing T cell clones were specific for HCMV antigens. For several donors, the dominant CD3+CD56+NKG2C+ clonotypes were among the top 10 CD8+ clonotypes and accounted for about 1.0-7.5% of CD8+ T cells.

A commercial ELISA kit detecting HCMV-specific IgG in serum was used to determine HCMV serostatus. Ficoll density gradient centrifugation was used to isolate peripheral blood mononuclear cells from blood. A remark on this clonotype: Its antigen is not yet known.

Sequencing used an Illumina HiSeq 2000. TCR beta cDNA libraries were made by 5'RACE template switching that added a universal primer site and unique molecular identifiers. Priming for cDNA synthesis came from the TCR beta constant segment, and two successive PCR amplification steps followed. In the source study's methods: Reads were demultiplexed and grouped by UMI with MIGEC, and clonotypes were assembled and quantified with MiTCR. Only TCR cDNA sequences supported by at least two reads were kept to exclude erroneous sequences. The tcR package was used for downstream repertoire analysis, and clonotypes were matched across fractions by CDR3 nucleotide sequence plus V segment. VDJmatch was used to annotate antigen specificity against VDJdb, with one amino acid substitution in CDR3 allowed. One entry per CDR3 protein sequence results from the TCRdb reprocessing of the reads, with DNA left out. These V and J calls derive from TCRdb rather than the authors' analysis. The table kept for this sample lists almost 450,000 distinct CDR3 sequences. The ten biggest clones cover 7.3% of the sample.

The CDR3 has 14 amino acids, counting the end cysteine and phenylalanine. No coding sequence is recorded. The TCR sequence derives from a woman between 18 and 70 years old in good health. What was sequenced was blood T cells: a sorted CD56 or NKG2C T cell subset, CD4+ or CD8+ T cells, or bulk PBMC T cells (not recorded which). The chain was built from TRBV12-3 or TRBV12-4 and TRBJ1-1; TCRdb's D call of TRBD1 is untestable without DNA. The CDR3 sequence is CASSLSAGATEAFF.